Presented here are 7 T cell receptor beta chains from one specimen sequenced in a study of blood T cells in healthy people across ages. Then a second PCR, running roughly 7 to 11 cycles, was carried out with a sample-barcoded 5' primer and a J-beta primer mix. TCRdb re-called the 5' RACE reads with MiXCR, one entry per CDR3 protein. The table has 700,000 or so distinct CDR3 sequences, 22% seen once; the top ten hold 20% to 25%. The sample was blood. The receptor source for this set is a man in his sixties or seventies in good health.

The chain couples TRBV19 to TRBJ2-2; 9 bases fit TRBD1. This CDR3 comprises 14 residues. V lost 10 bases, J lost 4 bases, and 7 bases stayed unmatched. Germline CDR1 is LNHDA and CDR2 is SQIVND (reference sequence). CDR3 in amino acids: CAIQQGAGTGELFF. DNA for the CDR3: TGTGCCATCCAACAGGGGGCCGGCACCGGGGAGCTGTTTTTT.

To note about this clonotype: Mismatch with germline at one junction end may stem from a read error. CDR3 sequence (DNA): TGTGCCAGCAGCCATGGGACAGTAAGAGAGACCCGGTACTTC. Its translation: CASSHGTVRETRYF. V usage is TRBV7-9 and J usage is TRBJ2-5; 7 bases are a match to TRBD1. CDR1 SEHNR and CDR2 FQNEAQ come from the germline V gene (reference sequence). CDR3 length equals 14 residues.

The J gene is TRBJ2-5, the V gene TRBV11-2, with a weak D call TRBD2 (5 bases). Trimming left V 5 bases short and J 13 bases short, with 23 bases between. Germline CDR1 SGHAT, CDR2 FQNNGV. The CDR3 totals 14 residues. CDR3 loop: CASSASGSGGERYF. The DNA of the CDR3 is TGTGCCAGCAGCGCCTCCGGGTCCGGAGGCGAGCGGTACTTC.

This clonotype was observed a handful of times. The V and J genes are TRBV9 and TRBJ2-5; D might be TRBD2 (6 bases). The CDR3 spans 16 residues. Germline CDR1 and CDR2: SGDLS and YYNGEE. The germline V and J ends were trimmed by 0 bases and 2 bases, with 14 bases remaining between them. CDR3 sequence reads: CASSVEGASVQETQYF. The CDR3 DNA reads as TGTGCCAGCAGCGTAGAAGGGGCTAGCGTACAAGAGACCCAGTACTTC.

V is TRBV25-1 and J is TRBJ1-4; 7 bases map to TRBD1. The CDR3 loop spans 12 amino acids. The germline CDR1 and CDR2 sequences are MGHDK and SYGVNS. The ends lost 3 bases at V and 13 bases at J; junction bases unmatched: 5. The CDR3 here is CASSDRGGLLFF. The CDR3 DNA reads TGTGCCAGCAGTGACAGGGGGGGGCTACTGTTTTTT.

The V and J genes are TRBV20-1 and TRBJ1-2, with 9 positions matching TRBD1. Germline CDR1 is DFQATT and CDR2 is SNEGSKA (reference sequence). Trimming at V came to 6 bases and at J to 6 bases, leaving 8 bases not matched to a gene. The CDR3 runs 13 residues. The DNA for the CDR3 is TGCAGTGCGTACCACACAGGGGGCAATGGCTACACCTTC. Protein product: CSAYHTGGNGYTF.

In its sample, this clonotype was seen many times. J is TRBJ2-4 and V is TRBV12-3 or TRBV12-4; D remains unclear. The CDR3 is 19 residues long. The V and J ends lost 6 bases and 0 bases respectively, with 24 bases between them. The CDR3 DNA reads as TGTGCCAGCAGGCAAGCGACCCTGGGTCCTTTCCTAGCCAAAAACATTCAGTACTTC. Protein product: CASRQATLGPFLAKNIQYF.